This entry is about one TCR beta chain. Its target is not known. 13 Jbeta primers and 60 Vbeta primers were used for the PCR. Generated by immunoSEQ multiplex PCR, the TCRdb table keeps only in-frame clones and is missing some. The repertoire includes around 150,000 clones, 60% to 85% of them detected once, and around 1.3% sits in the top ten. Germline assignment: CDR1 MNHEY and CDR2 SVGAGI. Trimming cost V 0 bases and J 0 bases, with 9 bases left between them. The CDR3 contains 15 residues. These data belong to a study of cytomegalovirus exposure and HLA in healthy donors. Overall study results and limits: The study dropped some indistinguishable V segments, TRBV6-2 and TRBV6-3 among them. When analyzed later, the rates of TCR association showed variation by HLA locus, with DRB1 the most and HLA-C the fewest.

Sequenced input: PBMCs. The chain combines TRBV6-5 with TRBJ2-7; maybe TRBD1 (5 bases). This clonotype originated in a woman under 40 in good health and CMV-seronegative. CDR3 bases: TGTGCCAGCAGTTACTCGACAGCGAGCTCCTACGAGCAGTACTTC. As protein: CASSYSTASSYEQYF.